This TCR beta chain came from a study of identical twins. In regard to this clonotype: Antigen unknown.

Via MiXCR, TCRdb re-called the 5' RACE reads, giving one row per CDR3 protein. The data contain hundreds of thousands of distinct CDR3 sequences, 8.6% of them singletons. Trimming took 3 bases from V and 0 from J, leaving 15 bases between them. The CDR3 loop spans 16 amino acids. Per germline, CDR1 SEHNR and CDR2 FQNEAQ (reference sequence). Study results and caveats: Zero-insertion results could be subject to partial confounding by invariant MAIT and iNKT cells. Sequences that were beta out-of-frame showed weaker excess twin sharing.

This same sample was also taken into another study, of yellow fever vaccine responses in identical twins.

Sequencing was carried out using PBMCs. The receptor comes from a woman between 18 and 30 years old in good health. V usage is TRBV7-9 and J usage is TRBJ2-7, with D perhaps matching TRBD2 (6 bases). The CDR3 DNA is TGTGCCAGCAGCTTGTGGTTTGGGGACTCCTCCTACGAGCAGTACTTC. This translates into CASSLWFGDSSYEQYF.